The rows below give T cell receptor beta chains drawn from one sample of a study of type 1 and type 2 diabetes patients. TCRdb recomputed calls from the multiplex PCR reads with MiXCR, one row per CDR3 protein. There are 280,000 or so distinct CDR3 sequences in the sample; roughly 48% occur only once, and about an eighth lies in the top ten. The sequencing sample was made of peripheral blood mononuclear cells (PBMCs). Source of these receptors: a young man with type 2 diabetes. Both conserved end residues are part of each CDR3. The D gene is left open where the match is weak. Expanded clones are given a class, and other clones once, few, many or no size at all.

cdr3_nt cdr3_aa clone_size j_call d_call v_call
TGTGCCAGCAGTGCAGGGGACTGGGTCTCTAATGAAAAACTGTTTTTT CASSAGDWVSNEKLFF - TRBJ1-4 - TRBV2
TGTGCCAGCAGCGTAGAAGGCGGGAGCGCGAGCTCCTACAATGAGCAGTTCTTC CASSVEGGSASSYNEQFF - TRBJ2-1 TRBD2 TRBV9
TGCAGTGCTTCCCCCTGGACATATGAAGCTTTCTTT CSASPWTYEAFF few TRBJ1-1 - TRBV20-1
TGCGCCAGCAGCACGACAGGGGTAGGCTCCTACGAGCAGTACTTC CASSTTGVGSYEQYF once TRBJ2-7 TRBD1 TRBV7-6
TGCAGTGCTAGAGATGGCGGGACACCTAAGGGGACCCAGTACTTC CSARDGGTPKGTQYF once TRBJ2-5 - TRBV20-1
TGTGCCAGCAGTTTTCCTGGGGCCAACGTCCTGACTTTC CASSFPGANVLTF - TRBJ2-6 - TRBV28
TGTGCCAGCAGCTTGGAGGGACTAGCGGACTACAATGAGCAGTTCTTC CASSLEGLADYNEQFF - TRBJ2-1 TRBD2 TRBV4-2
TGTGCCAGCAGTTACTCGATACCCGAGAGGCCCTATGGCTACACCTTC CASSYSIPERPYGYTF few TRBJ1-2 - TRBV6-5
TGCAGCGTTGAAGGGGCGAACACTGAAGCTTTCTTT CSVEGANTEAFF - TRBJ1-1 - TRBV29-1
TGTGCCAGTAACGACCGAGCCGCTAACTATGGCTACACCTTC CASNDRAANYGYTF - TRBJ1-2 - TRBV19
TGTGCCAGCAGTGTTCACATACAGGGGAGCAGCAATCAGCCCCAGCATTTT CASSVHIQGSSNQPQHF few TRBJ1-5 TRBD1 TRBV2
TGTGCCACCAGTGATTCCCCGACAGGGAAGGATGAAAAACTGTTTTTT CATSDSPTGKDEKLFF few TRBJ1-4 TRBD1 TRBV24-1
TGTGCCAGCAGTCCGCCGACAGACTTGAACACTGAAGCTTTCTTT CASSPPTDLNTEAFF few TRBJ1-1 - TRBV6-6
TGTGCCAGCAGTTATAGGGTCACTGAAGCTTTCTTT CASSYRVTEAFF - TRBJ1-1 - TRBV6-6
TGTGCCAGCACTGGCCCGTCCTACGAGCAGTACTTC CASTGPSYEQYF few TRBJ2-7 - TRBV25-1
TGTGCCAGCAGCTACGGATCCCCCCGGGAGACCCAGTACTTC CASSYGSPRETQYF once TRBJ2-5 - TRBV5-5
TGTGCCAGCATTCGGGCTCAGGGGCCGCTACCCCTCCACTTT CASIRAQGPLPLHF - TRBJ1-6 - TRBV25-1
TGTGCCAGCAGTCCTCAGGGGAATGAGCAGTTCTTC CASSPQGNEQFF few TRBJ2-1 - TRBV28
TGTGCCAGCAGTGAAGCAGGGAGCTCCTACAATGAGCAGTTCTTC CASSEAGSSYNEQFF - TRBJ2-1 - TRBV2
TGCGCCAGCAGCCAAGATGGTGGACTTGGCAATCAGCCCCAGCATTTT CASSQDGGLGNQPQHF - TRBJ1-5 - TRBV4-1
TGTGCCAGCAGTGAACAAGGACCTTCCAATGAGCAGTTCTTC CASSEQGPSNEQFF - TRBJ2-1 - TRBV2
TGTGCCATCAGTGAGTCGCAGGGACTCCTAGATACGCAGTATTTT CAISESQGLLDTQYF - TRBJ2-3 - TRBV10-3
TGTGCCAGTAGTATAGGGACAGGGAGGTCCTACGAGCAGTACTTC CASSIGTGRSYEQYF once TRBJ2-7 TRBD1 TRBV19
TGTGCCAGCAGTACACCGGGACTAGCGACGTCAGAGACCCAGTACTTC CASSTPGLATSETQYF - TRBJ2-5 TRBD2 TRBV28
TGTGCCAGCAGTTACTCGAGGGCTTTCGGCGAGCAGTACTTC CASSYSRAFGEQYF few TRBJ2-7 - TRBV6-5
TGCAGTGCGGCGGGGCTCTCCTACGAGCAGTACTTC CSAAGLSYEQYF - TRBJ2-7 - TRBV20-1